These T cell receptor beta chains were read from a single sample in a study of OX40 agonist ivuxolimab in advanced cancers. Sequenced by immunoSEQ multiplex PCR; TCRdb stores in-frame clones only, minus some. The table records approximately 98,000 clones, 80% to 95% of them present only once. The source material was CD4+ or CD8+ T cells sorted from blood, sampled in a trial of the OX40 agonist ivuxolimab. Every receptor here comes from an adult with an advanced solid tumor such as melanoma, head and neck, liver or kidney cancer. The CDR3 runs from the conserved cysteine through the conserved F or W. A D gene is named only where the DNA matches it firmly.

D gene,J gene,V gene,CDR3 protein
.,TRBJ2-5,TRBV20-1,CSERRFETQYF
.,TRBJ2-3,TRBV7-8,CASSHVADTQYF
.,TRBJ2-3,TRBV11-2,CASSLSGFGTDTQYF
TRBD1,TRBJ1-1,TRBV27,CASSFTGALNTEAFF
.,TRBJ2-1,TRBV2,CASRVGSSYNEQFF
TRBD1,TRBJ2-2,TRBV18,CASSPGTGRTGELFF
.,TRBJ1-5,TRBV7-9,CASSETGAGNQPQHF
.,TRBJ2-3,TRBV5-8,CASSLPFPSLRGTQYF
.,TRBJ2-2,TRBV6-1,CASRDRSNTGELFF
.,TRBJ2-6,TRBV7-2,CASSLVEGGNVLTF
.,TRBJ2-2,TRBV7-8,CASTYGRTGELFF
.,TRBJ1-2,TRBV5-4,CASSWGVSDGYTF
TRBD1,TRBJ1-2,TRBV5-4,CASSPRPPGQERLNYGYTF
TRBD1,TRBJ1-1,TRBV19,CASSPRTGRIRITEAFF
TRBD1,TRBJ2-5,TRBV29-1,CSADMDRQETQYF
.,TRBJ2-2,TRBV5-1,CASSPTGLNTGELFF
.,TRBJ1-2,TRBV4-1,CASSQPAGGIYGYTF
.,TRBJ1-1,TRBV5-1,CPGGPENTEAFF
.,TRBJ2-1,TRBV6-5,CASSYSGGVHNEQFF
.,TRBJ1-1,TRBV5-1,CASSFGGLGDTEAFF
TRBD2,TRBJ2-3,TRBV30,CAWRTGGDTQYF
.,TRBJ1-1,TRBV7-8,CASSLALGGPGEAFF
.,TRBJ2-6,TRBV6-1,CASSRSSGANVLTF
TRBD1,TRBJ2-7,TRBV19,CASSSWDSPYEQYF
.,TRBJ1-3,TRBV7-9,CAGSSLAGGTGNTIYF
.,TRBJ2-7,TRBV7-9,CASSLSGAGASAYEQYF
.,TRBJ1-5,TRBV29-1,CSVESQGQPQHF
.,TRBJ1-6,TRBV29-1,CSVGTTNYNSPLHF
.,TRBJ2-5,TRBV6-5,CASSLGHLATQYF